The entry below describes one T cell receptor (beta chain). The entry originates in a study of blood T cell repertoires in COVID-19. TCRdb's table, derived via immunoSEQ multiplex PCR, lists solely in-frame clones and lacks some. The sample has roughly 140,000 clones, about 85% seen once. Germline loops: CDR1 SQVTM, CDR2 ANQGSEA. This CDR3 spans 14 amino acids. Trimming took off 4 bases at V and 0 bases at J, with 10 bases between the two ends. The TCR comes from a woman aged 60-75 years with COVID-19, enrolled during active disease. The chain couples TRBV29-1 to TRBJ2-1; D is unresolved. The sequencing input was peripheral blood. The CDR3: CSVVELSSYNEQFF. CDR3 bases: TGCAGCGTTGTTGAACTGAGCTCCTACAATGAGCAGTTCTTC.